This note documents a single T cell receptor (beta chain) sequence. The sample comes from a study of blood T cells in healthy people across ages. The germline V gene has CDR1 DFQATT and CDR2 SNEGSKA (reference sequence). V gave up 5 bases and J gave up 8 bases, with 17 bases separating them. There are 13 residues in the CDR3. A second PCR, run for about 7 to 11 cycles, used a sample-barcoded 5' primer plus a J-beta primer mix. TCRdb re-called the 5' RACE reads through MiXCR, storing one row per CDR3 protein. Of more than 800,000 distinct CDR3 sequences detected, 25% to 35% appear once; the ten largest clones hold 17%.

This sequence originates from a woman aged 80 or older in good health. The chain employs TRBV20-1 and TRBJ2-3, with D possibly being TRBD2 (7 bases). The sequencing sample was made of blood. CDR3 region: CSAGRGGIGTQYF. The CDR3 DNA sequence: TGCAGTGCTGGGAGGGGGGGAATTGGTACGCAGTATTTT.